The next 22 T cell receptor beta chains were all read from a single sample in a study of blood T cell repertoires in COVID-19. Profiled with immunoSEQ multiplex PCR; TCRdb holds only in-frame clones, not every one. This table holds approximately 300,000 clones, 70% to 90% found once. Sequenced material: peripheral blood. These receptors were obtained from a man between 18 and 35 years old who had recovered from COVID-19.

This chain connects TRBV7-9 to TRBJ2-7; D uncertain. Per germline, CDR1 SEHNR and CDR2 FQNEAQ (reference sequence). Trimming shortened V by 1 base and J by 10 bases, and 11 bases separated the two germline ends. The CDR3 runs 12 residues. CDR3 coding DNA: TGTGCCAGCAGCTTAGATTCACTCTTCCAGTACTTC. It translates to CASSLDSLFQYF. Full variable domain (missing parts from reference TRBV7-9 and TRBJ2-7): DTGVSQNPRHKITKRGQNVTFRCDPISEHNRLYWYRQTLGQGPEFLTYFQNEAQLEKSRLLSDRFSAERPKGSFSTLEIQRTEQGDSAMYLCASSLDSLFQYFGPGTRLTVT.

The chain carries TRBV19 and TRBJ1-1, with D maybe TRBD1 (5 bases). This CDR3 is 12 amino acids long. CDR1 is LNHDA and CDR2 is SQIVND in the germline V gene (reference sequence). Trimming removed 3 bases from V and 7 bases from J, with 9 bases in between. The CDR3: CASSIWGGEAFF. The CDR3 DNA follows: TGTGCCAGTAGTATCTGGGGGGGTGAAGCTTTCTTT.

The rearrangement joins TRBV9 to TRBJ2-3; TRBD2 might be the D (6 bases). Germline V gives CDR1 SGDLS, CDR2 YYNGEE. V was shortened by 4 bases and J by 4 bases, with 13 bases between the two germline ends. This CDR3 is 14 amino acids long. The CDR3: CASSPGTGADTQYF. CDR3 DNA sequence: TGTGCCAGCAGCCCAGGGACGGGAGCAGATACGCAGTATTTT.

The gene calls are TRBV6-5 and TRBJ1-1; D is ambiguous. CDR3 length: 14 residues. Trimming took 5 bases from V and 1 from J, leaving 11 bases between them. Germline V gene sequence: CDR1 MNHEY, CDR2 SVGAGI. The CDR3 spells CASSIWRENTEAFF. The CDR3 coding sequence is TGTGCCAGCAGTATATGGAGGGAGAACACTGAAGCTTTCTTT.

CDR3 DNA sequence: TGTGCCAGCAGCTTAACCGGGGAAGAAGCTTTCTTT. It encodes CASSLTGEEAFF. J is TRBJ1-1 and V is TRBV7-9; D not certain. V was pared by 2 bases and J by 8 bases, with 9 bases between. This CDR3 region has 12 residues. CDR1 and CDR2 from the germline V gene are SEHNR and FQNEAQ (reference sequence).

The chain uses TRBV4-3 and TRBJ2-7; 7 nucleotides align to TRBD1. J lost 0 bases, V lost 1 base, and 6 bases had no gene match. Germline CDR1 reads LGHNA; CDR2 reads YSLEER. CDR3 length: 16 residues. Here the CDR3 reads CASSQARDSSSYEQYF. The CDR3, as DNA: TGCGCCAGCAGCCAAGCCAGGGACAGCAGCTCCTACGAGCAGTACTTC.

The CDR3 DNA follows: TGTGCCAGTAGTATAGAAGGGAGCATGAACACTGAAGCTTTCTTT. Its protein product is CASSIEGSMNTEAFF. The J gene is TRBJ1-1, the V gene TRBV19; the D is unclear. Between the trimmed V and J ends, which lost 0 bases and 0 bases, there was a span of 8 bases. The CDR3 is 15 residues long. Per the germline V gene, CDR1 is LNHDA and CDR2 is SQIVND (reference sequence).

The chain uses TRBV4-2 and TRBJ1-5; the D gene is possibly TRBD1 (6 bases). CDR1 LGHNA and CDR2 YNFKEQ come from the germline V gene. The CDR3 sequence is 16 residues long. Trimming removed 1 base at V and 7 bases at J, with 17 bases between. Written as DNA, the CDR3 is TGTGCCAGCAGCCAAGGGGGGCAGCCCGTCGGGCAGCCCCAGCATTTT. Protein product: CASSQGGQPVGQPQHF.

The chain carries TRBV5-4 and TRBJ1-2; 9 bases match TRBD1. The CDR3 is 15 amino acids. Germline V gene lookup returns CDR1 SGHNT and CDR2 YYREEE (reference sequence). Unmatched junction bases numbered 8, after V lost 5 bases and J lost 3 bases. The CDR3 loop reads CASRTTQGADYGYTF. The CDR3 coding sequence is TGTGCCAGCAGAACAACACAGGGGGCAGACTATGGCTACACCTTC.

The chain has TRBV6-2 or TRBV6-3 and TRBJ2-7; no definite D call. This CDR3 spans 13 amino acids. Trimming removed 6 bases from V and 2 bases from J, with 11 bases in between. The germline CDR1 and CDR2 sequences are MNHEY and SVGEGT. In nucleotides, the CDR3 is TGTGCCAGCAGCCTCGATCAGGCCTACGAGCAGTACTTC. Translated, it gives CASSLDQAYEQYF.

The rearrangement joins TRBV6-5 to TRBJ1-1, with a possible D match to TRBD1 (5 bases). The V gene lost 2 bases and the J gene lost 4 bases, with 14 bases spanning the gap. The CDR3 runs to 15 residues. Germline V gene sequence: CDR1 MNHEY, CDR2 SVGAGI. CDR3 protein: CASSYLLYGGTEAFF. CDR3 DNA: TGTGCCAGCAGTTACCTTCTATACGGGGGCACTGAAGCTTTCTTT.

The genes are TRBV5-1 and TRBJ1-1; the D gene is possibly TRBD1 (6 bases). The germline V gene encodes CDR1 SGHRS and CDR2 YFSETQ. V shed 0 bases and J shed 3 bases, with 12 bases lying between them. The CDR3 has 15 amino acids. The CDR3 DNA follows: TGCGCCAGCAGCTTGGAAGAACAGGGATACACTGAAGCTTTCTTT. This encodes CASSLEEQGYTEAFF.

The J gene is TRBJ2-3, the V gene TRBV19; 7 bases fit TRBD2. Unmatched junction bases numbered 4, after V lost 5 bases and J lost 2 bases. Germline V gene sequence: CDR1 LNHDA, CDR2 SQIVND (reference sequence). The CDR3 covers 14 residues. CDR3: CASSGGVNTDTQYF. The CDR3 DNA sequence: TGTGCCAGTAGTGGGGGGGTAAACACAGATACGCAGTATTTT.

CDR3 DNA sequence: TGTGCCAGCAGTGTTCAAGAGAACCCTAACTATGGCTACACCTTC. It encodes CASSVQENPNYGYTF. V and J are TRBV2 and TRBJ1-2; D gene ambiguous. Germline V gives CDR1 SNHLY, CDR2 FYNNEI. V lost 4 bases and J lost 0, with 12 bases in between. The CDR3 is 15 residues long.

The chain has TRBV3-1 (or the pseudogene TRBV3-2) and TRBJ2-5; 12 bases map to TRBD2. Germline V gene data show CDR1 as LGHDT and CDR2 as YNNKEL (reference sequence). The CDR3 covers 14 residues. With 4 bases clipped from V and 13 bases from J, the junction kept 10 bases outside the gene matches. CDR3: CASSPGLAGYVRYF. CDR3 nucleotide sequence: TGTGCCAGCAGCCCTGGACTAGCGGGGTATGTTAGGTACTTC.

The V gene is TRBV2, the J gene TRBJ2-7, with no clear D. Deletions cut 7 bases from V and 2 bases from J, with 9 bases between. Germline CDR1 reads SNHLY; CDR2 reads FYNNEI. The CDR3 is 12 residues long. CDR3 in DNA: TGTGCCAGCACCTTGAACACCTACGAGCAGTACTTC. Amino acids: CASTLNTYEQYF.

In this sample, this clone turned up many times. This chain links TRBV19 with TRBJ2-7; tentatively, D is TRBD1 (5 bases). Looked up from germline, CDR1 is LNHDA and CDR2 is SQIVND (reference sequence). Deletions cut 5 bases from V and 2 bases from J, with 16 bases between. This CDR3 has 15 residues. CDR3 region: CASSPPGSSPYEQYF. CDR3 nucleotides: TGTGCCAGTAGTCCCCCAGGGTCATCCCCCTACGAGCAGTACTTC.

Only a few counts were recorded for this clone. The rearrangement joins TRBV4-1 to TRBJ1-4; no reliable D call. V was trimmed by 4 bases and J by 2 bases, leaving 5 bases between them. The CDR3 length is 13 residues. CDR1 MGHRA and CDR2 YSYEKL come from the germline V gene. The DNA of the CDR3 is TGCGCCAGCAGCCCCCCGACTAATGAAAAACTGTTTTTT. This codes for CASSPPTNEKLFF.

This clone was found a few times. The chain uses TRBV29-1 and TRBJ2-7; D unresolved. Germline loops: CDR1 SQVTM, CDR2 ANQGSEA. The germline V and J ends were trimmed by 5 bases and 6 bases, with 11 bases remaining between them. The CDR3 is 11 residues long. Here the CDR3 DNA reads TGCAGCGTTACGTCATCGGGCGAGCAGTACTTC. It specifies CSVTSSGEQYF.

CDR3 sequence reads: CASSQGGYMNTEAFF. The CDR3 nucleotides are TGTGCCAGCAGCCAAGGCGGATACATGAACACTGAAGCTTTCTTT. The V gene is TRBV4-2, the J gene TRBJ1-1; D not certain. This CDR3 comprises 15 residues. Germline loops: CDR1 LGHNA, CDR2 YNFKEQ. Trimming removed 1 base at V and 0 bases at J, with 9 bases between.

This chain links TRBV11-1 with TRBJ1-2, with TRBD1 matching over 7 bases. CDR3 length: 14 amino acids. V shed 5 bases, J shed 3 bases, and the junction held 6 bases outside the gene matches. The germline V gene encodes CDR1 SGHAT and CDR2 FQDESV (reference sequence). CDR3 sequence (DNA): TGTGCCAGCAGCCTCGGACAGGAATACTATGGCTACACCTTC. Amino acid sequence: CASSLGQEYYGYTF.

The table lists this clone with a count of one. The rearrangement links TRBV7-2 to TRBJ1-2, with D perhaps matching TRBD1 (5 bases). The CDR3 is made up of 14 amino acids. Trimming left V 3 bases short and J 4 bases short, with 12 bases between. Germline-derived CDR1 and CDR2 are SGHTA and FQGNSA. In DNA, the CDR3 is TGTGCCAGCAGCTTTATAGGGGCTTTCTATGGCTACACCTTC. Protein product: CASSFIGAFYGYTF.